What follows describes a single T cell receptor (beta chain). The source of the sample is a study of blood T cell repertoires in COVID-19. Turning to the study itself: PBMCs, B-cell-depleted T cells, or T cells provided the cDNA or gDNA that made up the material.

Per the original methods: Scientists estimated how many nucleated cells there were by amplifying reference gene primers. Clones were read by immunoSEQ multiplex PCR, and TCRdb kept only the in-frame ones, dropping some. That table furnishes V, J and clone size, whereas the DNA furnished D and trimming. The table has about 160,000 clones, approximately 87% seen once. CDR3 length: 14 residues. Trimming shortened V by 4 bases and J by 5 bases, and 12 bases separated the two germline ends. Germline loops: CDR1 SGHRS, CDR2 YFSETQ. Sequencing was done on a sample of peripheral blood. The TCR originated in a woman between 65 and 79 years old with acute or convalescent COVID-19. This rearrangement joins TRBV5-1 to TRBJ1-4; D is unresolved. The CDR3 DNA follows: TGCGCCAGCAGCCTAGAAACGGGGAATGAAAAACTGTTTTTT. It codes for CASSLETGNEKLFF. The whole variable domain, remainder taken from reference TRBV5-1 and TRBJ1-4, is KAGVTQTPRYLIKTRGQQVTLSCSPISGHRSVSWYQQTPGQGLQFLFEYFSETQRNKGNFPGRFSGRQFSNSRSEMNVSTLELGDSALYLCASSLETGNEKLFFGSGTQLSVL.